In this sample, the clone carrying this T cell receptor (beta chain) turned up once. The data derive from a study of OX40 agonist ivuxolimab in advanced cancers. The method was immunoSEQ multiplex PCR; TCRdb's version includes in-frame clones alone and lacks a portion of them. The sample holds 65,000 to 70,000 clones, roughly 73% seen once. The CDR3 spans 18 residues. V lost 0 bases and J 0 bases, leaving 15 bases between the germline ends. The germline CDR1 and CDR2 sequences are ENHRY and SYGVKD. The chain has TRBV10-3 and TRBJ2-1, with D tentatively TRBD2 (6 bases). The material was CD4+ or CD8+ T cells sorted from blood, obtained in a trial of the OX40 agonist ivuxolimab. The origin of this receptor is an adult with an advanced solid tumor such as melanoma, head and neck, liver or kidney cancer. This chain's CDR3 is CAISESFSVGSSYNEQFF. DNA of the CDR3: TGTGCCATCAGTGAGTCGTTTTCCGTCGGGAGCTCCTACAATGAGCAGTTCTTC.